This TCR beta chain was profiled in a study of blood T cell repertoires in COVID-19. V was trimmed by 2 bases and J by 6 bases, leaving 6 bases between them. This CDR3 has 12 residues. From germline, CDR1 is SEHNR and CDR2 FQNEAQ (reference sequence). Comment on this clone: Different DNA sequences within this sample yield the same CDR3.

Assay used: immunoSEQ multiplex PCR; TCRdb lists only in-frame clones, some missing. The sample carries about 220,000 clones, roughly 85% recorded once. This clonotype was obtained from a woman aged 70-85 years with COVID-19, enrolled during active disease. The chain combines TRBV7-9 with TRBJ2-3; D not certain. Input material: peripheral blood. CDR3 nucleotide sequence: TGTGCCAGCAGCTTATCCTCGGATACGCAGTATTTT. Its protein is CASSLSSDTQYF.